This passage covers 24 T cell receptor beta chains from one sample sequenced in a study of blood T cell repertoires in COVID-19. Data came from immunoSEQ multiplex PCR; TCRdb stores just in-frame clones and leaves some out. The sample contains about 160,000 clones, 90% to 95% of which appear only once. The source material was peripheral blood. Receptor source: a woman aged 45 to 65 with acute or convalescent COVID-19.

The chain has TRBV5-8 and TRBJ1-5; 7 positions match TRBD1. J gave up 0 bases and V 4 bases, and 10 bases lay outside the gene matches. CDR1 is SGHTS, CDR2 YDEGEE, per germline. CDR3 length: 17 amino acids. The CDR3 region is CASSAGTASYSNQPQHF. CDR3 coding DNA: TGTGCCAGCAGCGCGGGGACAGCAAGCTATAGCAATCAGCCCCAGCATTTT.

The genes are TRBV19 and TRBJ2-5, with TRBD1 matching 7 bases. CDR1 and CDR2 (germline): LNHDA, SQIVND (reference sequence). The CDR3 is made up of 15 amino acids. Unmatched junction bases numbered 12, after V lost 5 bases and J lost 6 bases. CDR3 sequence: CASSEVQGIGKTQYF. The CDR3 DNA follows: TGTGCCAGTAGTGAGGTACAGGGGATCGGAAAGACCCAGTACTTC.

V gene TRBV9 combines with J gene TRBJ2-1, with no clear D. The CDR3 has 14 amino acids. The ends were cut back, 4 bases at V and 9 bases at J, with 17 bases in the middle. Germline CDR1 is SGDLS and CDR2 is YYNGEE. CDR3 DNA: TGTGCCAGCAGCTACAAGTCCAATGGCTTTGAGCAGTTCTTC. Translating it yields CASSYKSNGFEQFF.

The genes are TRBV9 and TRBJ1-1; D uncertain. The germline V gene encodes CDR1 SGDLS and CDR2 YYNGEE. The CDR3 loop spans 13 amino acids. The V gene lost 0 bases and the J gene lost 6 bases, with 9 bases spanning the gap. CDR3 bases: TGTGCCAGCAGCGTAGCAGTTGAAGCTGAAGCTTTCTTT. Translating gives CASSVAVEAEAFF.

The chain carries TRBV7-9 and TRBJ1-3, with 7 nucleotides matching TRBD1. From germline, CDR1 is SEHNR and CDR2 FQNEAQ (reference sequence). V shed 5 bases and J 3 bases; nucleotides not matched to a gene: 4. The CDR3 runs to 14 residues. In DNA form, the CDR3 reads TGTGCCAGCAGCCAGGGACAGTATGGAAACACCATATATTTT. Translation gives CASSQGQYGNTIYF.

The chain links TRBV9 to TRBJ1-4, with 8 nucleotides matching TRBD1. The CDR3 is 17 residues long. The V segment lost 0 bases and the J segment 5 bases; nucleotides outside the gene matches: 9. The germline V gene has CDR1 SGDLS and CDR2 YYNGEE. CDR3 coding DNA: TGTGCCAGCAGCGTAGCACGATCAGGGGGCGGAAATGAAAAACTGTTTTTT. It yields the protein CASSVARSGGGNEKLFF.

This clone was seen a single time. The gene calls are TRBV3-1 (or the pseudogene TRBV3-2) and TRBJ1-2; D gene unclear. CDR3 length equals 15 residues. Deletions cut 4 bases from V and 3 bases from J, with 15 bases between. Germline V lookup: CDR1 LGHDT, CDR2 YNNKEL (reference sequence). The CDR3 DNA follows: TGTGCCAGCAGCCCCCGAGGCGGCGGGTACTATGGCTACACCTTC. Residues: CASSPRGGGYYGYTF.

The chain joins TRBV2 to TRBJ1-2; 7 bases are shared with TRBD1. The CDR3 runs to 12 residues. Germline V gives CDR1 SNHLY, CDR2 FYNNEI. Losses at the gene ends were 3 bases for V and 5 bases for J; bases not matched to a gene: 0. The CDR3 region has the DNA TGTGCCAGCAGTGACAGGGGGTATGGCTACACCTTC. This translates into CASSDRGYGYTF.

The gene calls are TRBV7-3 and TRBJ1-2; tentatively, D is TRBD1 (6 bases). Trimming left V 4 bases short and J 10 bases short, with 19 bases between. This CDR3 has 14 amino acids. CDR1 SGHTA and CDR2 FQGTGA come from the germline V gene. The CDR3 nucleotides are TGTGCCAGCAGCTACGGACAGCTCGAGCCTCTCTACACCTTC. Translating it yields CASSYGQLEPLYTF. Combining the CDR3 with reference TRBV7-3 and TRBJ1-2 gives the whole variable domain GAGVSQTPSNKVTEKGKYVELRCDPISGHTALYWYRQSLGQGPEFLIYFQGTGAADDSGLPNDRFFAVRPEGSVSTLKIQRTERGDSAVYLCASSYGQLEPLYTFGSGTRLTVV.

This clone was observed a single time. J is TRBJ2-7 and V is TRBV27; 11 nucleotides line up with TRBD2. This CDR3 region has 18 residues. The V segment lost 5 bases and the J segment 0 bases; nucleotides outside the gene matches: 12. Germline CDR1 is MNHEY and CDR2 is SMNVEV (reference sequence). The CDR3 DNA follows: TGTGCCAGCAGTACCTCCGTTAGACTAGCGGGGAGCTCCTACGAGCAGTACTTC. Its translation: CASSTSVRLAGSSYEQYF.

The V and J genes are TRBV6-5 and TRBJ1-1; 7 bases are a match to TRBD1. This CDR3 has 15 amino acids. With 0 bases clipped from V and 6 bases from J, the junction kept 7 bases outside the gene matches. CDR1 and CDR2 (germline): MNHEY, SVGAGI. This chain's CDR3 is CASSYSLYRGSEAFF. The CDR3 coding sequence is TGTGCCAGCAGTTACTCTCTATACAGGGGTTCTGAAGCTTTCTTT.

The chain links TRBV30 to TRBJ2-2; TRBD2 aligns across 8 bases. V shed 2 bases and J 6 bases; nucleotides not matched to a gene: 8. Germline lookup yields CDR1 GTSNPN and CDR2 SVGIG (reference sequence). The CDR3 covers 15 residues. CDR3 nucleotides: TGTGCCTGGAGTCCTGGACTAGCTTTCTCCGGGGAGCTGTTTTTT. Its translation is CAWSPGLAFSGELFF.

The chain employs TRBV18 and TRBJ1-2, with 10 bases fitting TRBD1. The junction had 5 bases not matched to a gene; V was cut back by 2 bases and J by 8 bases. The CDR3 consists of 14 residues. Per the germline V gene, CDR1 is KGHSH and CDR2 is LQKENI. In DNA form, the CDR3 reads TGTGCCAGCTCACCAGGGACAGGGGTTGGCGGCTACACCTTC. This translates into CASSPGTGVGGYTF.

CDR3 amino acids: CAWSVGGDGEAFF. As DNA, the CDR3 is TGTGCCTGGAGTGTAGGGGGGGATGGTGAAGCTTTCTTT. The V gene is TRBV30, the J gene TRBJ1-1; the D gene is possibly TRBD1 (6 bases). CDR1 and CDR2 from the germline V gene are GTSNPN and SVGIG (reference sequence). CDR3 length equals 13 residues. Trimming removed 0 bases at V and 7 bases at J, with 12 bases between.

The chain uses TRBV29-1 and TRBJ2-5, with TRBD2 matching over 7 bases. Germline CDR1 is SQVTM and CDR2 is ANQGSEA. V trimming: 7 bases; J trimming: 2 bases; junction bases outside the gene matches: 7. The CDR3 runs 13 residues. CDR3 protein: CSGWGGLQETQYF. CDR3 bases: TGCAGCGGGTGGGGAGGGTTGCAAGAGACCCAGTACTTC.

This chain links TRBV28 with TRBJ2-3, with D maybe TRBD2 (6 bases). Trimming pared 3 bases from V and 2 bases from J, leaving 12 bases between. Per germline, CDR1 MDHEN and CDR2 SYDVKM. The CDR3 is 15 amino acids. The CDR3 loop is CASSLGGEFTDTQYF. Here the CDR3 DNA reads TGTGCCAGCAGTTTGGGCGGGGAGTTCACAGATACGCAGTATTTT.

The rearrangement links TRBV28 to TRBJ1-5; D unresolved. Germline lookup yields CDR1 MDHEN and CDR2 SYDVKM. This CDR3 is 15 amino acids long. V gave up 5 bases and J gave up 2 bases, with 13 bases separating them. CDR3 residues: CASSVAKRGNQPQHF. The CDR3 DNA reads as TGTGCCAGCAGTGTGGCGAAGCGGGGCAATCAGCCCCAGCATTTT.

V is TRBV28 and J is TRBJ2-3; TRBD2 matches at 11 bases. This CDR3 has 16 amino acids. CDR1 MDHEN and CDR2 SYDVKM come from the germline V gene. The V gene end was trimmed by 6 bases and the J gene end by 4 bases; junction bases not matched to a gene: 9. The CDR3 nucleotides read TGTGCCAGCAGCCTACTAGCGGGAGAAGGCGCAGATACGCAGTATTTT. Protein sequence: CASSLLAGEGADTQYF.

This clone came up a few times. This chain connects TRBV24-1 to TRBJ1-2; weak D call: TRBD1 (6 bases). This CDR3 has 13 amino acids. V shed 4 bases and J shed 3 bases, with 8 bases lying between them. The germline gives CDR1 KGHDR, CDR2 SFDVKD. The DNA of the CDR3 is TGTGCCACCAGTGAATCAGGGGACTATGGCTACACCTTC. Translation gives CATSESGDYGYTF.

The chain has TRBV6-6 and TRBJ1-1; D is unclear. CDR1 is MNHNY, CDR2 SVGAGI, per germline (reference sequence). CDR3 length equals 14 residues. V lost 6 bases and J lost 5, with 16 bases in between. In nucleotides, the CDR3 is TGTGCCAGCAGCCCGCAATACACCGGGACTGAAGCTTTCTTT. It encodes CASSPQYTGTEAFF.

This clone was seen once. The genes are TRBV7-3 and TRBJ2-1; D possibly corresponds to TRBD2 (6 bases). CDR1 is SGHTA, CDR2 FQGTGA, per germline. CDR3 length: 16 residues. Trimming stripped 5 bases from V and 8 bases from J, with 22 bases between. The CDR3, as DNA: TGTGCCAGCAGCCCCGGAGGGGCAGTCCGGCAGGATGAGCAGTTCTTC. The encoded protein is CASSPGGAVRQDEQFF. Full variable domain (remainder filled in from reference TRBV7-3 and TRBJ2-1): GAGVSQTPSNKVTEKGKYVELRCDPISGHTALYWYRQSLGQGPEFLIYFQGTGAADDSGLPNDRFFAVRPEGSVSTLKIQRTERGDSAVYLCASSPGGAVRQDEQFFGPGTRLTVL.

This clone was seen a few times. The chain employs TRBV27 and TRBJ1-5; TRBD1 aligns across 7 bases. CDR3 length: 15 residues. The V and J ends lost 5 bases and 4 bases, in that order; junction bases with no gene match: 8. CDR1 and CDR2 from the germline V gene are MNHEY and SMNVEV (reference sequence). The CDR3 region has the DNA TGTGCCAGCAGTCTTACGGGACAGTTAAATCAGCCCCAGCATTTT. It codes for CASSLTGQLNQPQHF.

For the CDR3, the DNA is TGTGCCTGGAGTGTGGCACGGGAGCTGTTTTTT. Translating it yields CAWSVARELFF. The chain couples TRBV30 to TRBJ2-2, with D unresolved. This CDR3 region has 11 residues. Trimming removed 0 bases at V and 9 bases at J, with 5 bases between. Per germline, CDR1 GTSNPN and CDR2 SVGIG (reference sequence).

This clone appeared a few times. The rearrangement uses TRBV28 and TRBJ1-2; D is unclear. Germline V gene sequence: CDR1 MDHEN, CDR2 SYDVKM. This CDR3 comprises 16 residues. V dropped 3 bases and J dropped 4 bases, with 18 bases sitting between them. The CDR3 DNA reads as TGTGCCAGCAGTTTCCCTTTTGGTGAGGATGGCTATGGCTACACCTTC. Its protein product is CASSFPFGEDGYGYTF.